The 16 T cell receptor beta chains below come from one sample, sequenced in a study of blood T cell repertoires in COVID-19. Clones were sequenced by immunoSEQ multiplex PCR, and TCRdb holds only the in-frame ones, with some missing. This table holds around 100,000 clones, around four fifths found once. Sequenced: peripheral blood. The receptor source for this set is a man aged 50-59 years with active or convalescent COVID-19.

The V and J genes are TRBV6-5 and TRBJ2-3; 7 bases map to TRBD2. Trimming removed 4 bases from V and 2 bases from J; junction bases left unmatched: 6. The CDR3 length is 15 residues. The V gene's germline CDR1 is MNHEY and CDR2 SVGAGI. CDR3 bases: TGTGCCAGCAGTTTAGCGGGCCTGACCACAGATACGCAGTATTTT. This sequence encodes CASSLAGLTTDTQYF.

The chain carries TRBV2 and TRBJ1-4; D call uncertain. The CDR3 is 16 residues long. V was trimmed by 4 bases and J by 2 bases, leaving 14 bases between them. Germline V gene data show CDR1 as SNHLY and CDR2 as FYNNEI. CDR3 coding DNA: TGTGCCAGCAGTGGTCGGGATTATAGGACTAATGAAAAACTGTTTTTT. This codes for CASSGRDYRTNEKLFF.

V gene TRBV27 combines with J gene TRBJ1-4, with 7 bases lining up with TRBD1. The CDR3 consists of 14 residues. CDR1 and CDR2 from the germline V gene are MNHEY and SMNVEV (reference sequence). The J segment lost 5 bases and the V segment lost 5 bases, leaving 5 bases of the junction unmatched. CDR3 DNA: TGTGCCAGCAGTCTGACAGGGCCAAATGAAAAACTGTTTTTT. This translates into CASSLTGPNEKLFF.

This sequence joins TRBV10-1 and TRBJ2-7, with 8 bases matching TRBD1. The CDR3 is made up of 13 amino acids. The trim removed 8 bases at V and 7 bases at J, leaving 10 bases unmatched. From germline, CDR1 is WNHNN and CDR2 SYGVQD (reference sequence). This CDR3 is CASGSSGGDEQYF. The CDR3 bases are TGCGCCAGCGGTTCTTCAGGGGGCGATGAGCAGTACTTC.

The rearrangement joins TRBV20-1 to TRBJ2-1, with a tentative D call TRBD2 (5 bases). Trimming cost V 3 bases and J 9 bases, with 9 bases left between them. CDR1 is DFQATT and CDR2 is SNEGSKA in the germline V gene (reference sequence). The CDR3 is made up of 11 amino acids. CDR3 protein: CSASPGGEQFF. The DNA for the CDR3 is TGCAGTGCTAGCCCAGGAGGTGAGCAGTTCTTC.

V and J are TRBV7-3 and TRBJ2-3, with D possibly being TRBD1 (5 bases). The CDR3 totals 16 residues. Trimming stripped 0 bases from V and 6 bases from J, with 16 bases between. Per germline, CDR1 SGHTA and CDR2 FQGTGA. The CDR3 region is CASSLTFRTSGDTQYF. The CDR3 nucleotides read TGTGCCAGCAGCTTAACGTTCCGGACATCTGGGGATACGCAGTATTTT.

The chain has TRBV11-2 and TRBJ2-5; D is possibly TRBD2 (5 bases). Trimming pared 5 bases from V and 5 bases from J, leaving 12 bases between. CDR3 length equals 13 residues. Germline assignment: CDR1 SGHAT and CDR2 FQNNGV. CDR3: CASSPGTGETQYF. The CDR3 DNA sequence: TGTGCCAGCAGCCCCGGAACGGGGGAGACCCAGTACTTC.

For the CDR3, the DNA is TGTGCCAGCAGCCAGGGACAGGGAGCCCGGTATGGCTACACCTTC. It is translated as CASSQGQGARYGYTF. The V gene is TRBV7-9, the J gene TRBJ1-2; 9 bases agree with TRBD1. There are 15 residues in the CDR3. Looked up from germline, CDR1 is SEHNR and CDR2 is FQNEAQ (reference sequence). Trimming removed 5 bases from V and 5 bases from J; junction bases left unmatched: 9. Full variable domain (missing parts from reference TRBV7-9 and TRBJ1-2): DTGVSQNPRHKITKRGQNVTFRCDPISEHNRLYWYRQTLGQGPEFLTYFQNEAQLEKSRLLSDRFSAERPKGSFSTLEIQRTEQGDSAMYLCASSQGQGARYGYTFGSGTRLTVV.

The genes are TRBV13 and TRBJ2-7, with D possibly being TRBD1 (5 bases). Trimming shortened V by 5 bases and J by 3 bases, and 14 bases separated the two germline ends. The CDR3 is 14 amino acids. Per the germline V gene, CDR1 is PRHDT and CDR2 is FYEKMQ (reference sequence). CDR3 sequence (DNA): TGTGCCAGCAGCAGGCAGGGTATGGACTACGAGCAGTACTTC. Translated, it gives CASSRQGMDYEQYF.

This clone was observed a few times. CDR3 loop: CAWSYGLFTGELFF. The CDR3 nucleotides read TGTGCCTGGAGTTACGGACTTTTTACCGGGGAGCTGTTTTTT. The V gene is TRBV30, the J gene TRBJ2-2; tentatively, D is TRBD2 (5 bases). The CDR3 extends over 14 amino acids. Germline CDR1 and CDR2: GTSNPN and SVGIG (reference sequence). The ends were cut back, 2 bases at V and 5 bases at J, with 12 bases in the middle.

The gene calls are TRBV27 and TRBJ1-5, with 8 bases identical to TRBD1. The CDR3 sequence is 16 residues long. V dropped 6 bases and J dropped 0; count of bases not matched to a gene: 7. In germline, CDR1 is MNHEY, CDR2 SMNVEV (reference sequence). CDR3 loop: CASSPGTGYSNQPQHF. The CDR3 DNA reads as TGTGCCAGCAGCCCCGGGACAGGTTATAGCAATCAGCCCCAGCATTTT.

The rearrangement uses TRBV5-4 and TRBJ1-2; tentative D call: TRBD1 (5 bases). V shed 4 bases and J shed 4 bases, with 11 bases lying between them. The CDR3 is made up of 13 amino acids. Germline-derived CDR1 and CDR2 are SGHNT and YYREEE (reference sequence). The CDR3 nucleotides read TGTGCCAGCAGCCCCAGGGCTAGCTATGGCTACACCTTC. Protein: CASSPRASYGYTF.

The chain is built from TRBV7-9 and TRBJ1-1, with D hard to call. CDR3 size: 14 residues. The germline V gene has CDR1 SEHNR and CDR2 FQNEAQ (reference sequence). V lost 6 bases and J lost 0, with 11 bases in between. The CDR3 DNA is TGTGCCAGCAGTCCGGCGGGGATGAACACTGAAGCTTTCTTT. This gives the protein CASSPAGMNTEAFF.

In nucleotides, the CDR3 is TGTGCCAGCAGCGCAGGGGGCGATGGAAACACCATATATTTT. Its protein is CASSAGGDGNTIYF. The V gene is TRBV6-5, the J gene TRBJ1-3, with 8 bases that match TRBD1. The CDR3 is 14 residues long. Germline lookup yields CDR1 MNHEY and CDR2 SVGAGI. The trim removed 6 bases at V and 3 bases at J, leaving 4 bases unmatched.

V is TRBV30 and J is TRBJ2-3, with D possibly matching TRBD2 (6 bases). Trimming left V 2 bases short and J 6 bases short, with 12 bases between. The CDR3 has 13 amino acids. Germline CDR1 reads GTSNPN; CDR2 reads SVGIG (reference sequence). This chain's CDR3 is CAWSRGSGDTQYF. CDR3 bases: TGTGCCTGGAGTCGGGGGAGTGGCGATACGCAGTATTTT.

The chain has TRBV18 and TRBJ1-4; 8 bases align to TRBD1. This CDR3 is 14 amino acids long. The J segment lost 5 bases and the V segment lost 3 bases, leaving 2 bases of the junction unmatched. The germline V gene encodes CDR1 KGHSH and CDR2 LQKENI. CDR3 bases: TGTGCCAGCTCACCGGGACAGGACAATGAAAAACTGTTTTTT. It is translated as CASSPGQDNEKLFF.